A selection of T cell receptor beta chains follows, all from one sample in a study of blood T cells in healthy people across ages. TCRdb reprocessed the 5' RACE reads via MiXCR and lists one record per CDR3 protein. The sample has over 600,000 distinct CDR3 sequences, about 42% seen once. The sample was blood. The receptor set was obtained from an elderly man in good health. CDR3s include the opening cysteine and the closing phenylalanine or tryptophan. Fields, in order: J gene, D gene, clone size, V gene, CDR3 protein, CDR3 DNA. The D gene is left open where the match is weak. A row's size may be missing; if present it is once, few, many or a size class.

>TRBJ2-1|TRBD1|few|TRBV12-3/TRBV12-4
CASSHYRQGSNEQFF
TGTGCCAGCAGTCATTATCGACAGGGTTCAAATGAGCAGTTCTTC
>TRBJ1-2|.|few|TRBV7-2
CASSSKGSANYGYTF
TGTGCCAGCAGCTCGAAAGGGTCGGCTAACTATGGCTACACCTTC
>TRBJ2-3|TRBD2|.|TRBV12-3/TRBV12-4
CASSFLAGGASTDTQYF
TGTGCCAGCAGTTTCCTAGCGGGAGGGGCTAGCACAGATACGCAGTATTTT
>TRBJ2-7|.|.|TRBV25-1
CASARSGSTYYEQYF
TGTGCCAGCGCCCGTTCAGGGAGTACCTACTACGAGCAGTACTTC
>TRBJ2-5|TRBD2|.|TRBV14
CASSPGTSGRSETQYF
TGTGCCAGCAGCCCAGGGACTAGCGGGAGGTCAGAGACCCAGTACTTC
>TRBJ2-1|.|.|TRBV7-6
CASSLRARGDYNEQFF
TGTGCCAGCAGCTTAAGGGCCCGCGGGGATTACAATGAGCAGTTCTTC
>TRBJ1-5|.|.|TRBV20-1
CSARDGGHQPQHF
TGCAGTGCTAGAGATGGGGGCCATCAGCCCCAGCATTTT
>TRBJ2-1|.|.|TRBV5-5
CASSRRSALDNEQFF
TGTGCCAGCAGTAGGAGGTCGGCCTTGGACAATGAGCAGTTCTTC
>TRBJ2-7|.|few|TRBV29-1
CSVEIPLAGWNVEQYF
TGCAGCGTTGAAATCCCCTTGGCAGGGTGGAATGTCGAGCAGTACTTC
>TRBJ2-5|TRBD1|.|TRBV6-1
CASNDRVGQETQYF
TGTGCCAGTAACGACAGGGTGGGACAAGAGACCCAGTACTTC
>TRBJ1-1|.|few|TRBV20-1
CSARDTPMNTEAFF
TGCAGTGCTAGAGATACCCCCATGAACACTGAAGCTTTCTTT
>TRBJ2-7|TRBD2|.|TRBV5-1
CVSFERIAGIYEQYF
TGCGTCAGCTTTGAGCGGATAGCGGGGATCTACGAGCAGTACTTC
>TRBJ2-3|TRBD2|.|TRBV25-1
CASSVLAGLGHTTQYF
TGTGCCAGCAGTGTACTAGCGGGGTTGGGACACACCACGCAGTATTTT
>TRBJ1-1|.|.|TRBV29-1
CSVESTWGHEAFF
TGCAGCGTTGAATCAACTTGGGGACATGAAGCTTTCTTT
>TRBJ1-3|.|.|TRBV12-3/TRBV12-4
CASTRALSGNTIYF
TGTGCCAGCACCCGGGCCCTCTCTGGAAACACCATATATTTT
>TRBJ2-7|TRBD1|.|TRBV20-1
CSALQGALNEQYF
TGCAGTGCCCTACAGGGGGCACTGAACGAGCAGTACTTC
>TRBJ2-7|.|few|TRBV21-1
CASSKEQREGHASSYEQYF
TGTGCCAGCAGCAAAGAGCAGCGGGAGGGCCACGCAAGCTCCTACGAGCAGTACTTC
>TRBJ2-5|.|.|TRBV18
CAAEADGRRGNEQYF
TGTGCCGCAGAGGCGGACGGAAGGAGGGGCAATGAGCAGTACTTC
>TRBJ2-7|.|once|TRBV29-1
CSVRRSYNEQYF
TGCAGCGTCCGAAGGTCCTACAATGAGCAGTACTTC
>TRBJ2-7|TRBD1|.|TRBV27
CASSRGIRGLDEQYF
TGTGCCAGCAGCAGGGGAATTAGGGGGCTCGACGAGCAGTACTTC
>TRBJ2-7|TRBD2|.|TRBV7-2
CASSSSRGVRLADSYEQYF
TGTGCCAGCAGCTCCTCCCGGGGAGTGAGGCTAGCGGACTCCTACGAGCAGTACTTC
>TRBJ2-3|.|.|TRBV7-9
CASSLSLDTDTQYF
TGTGCCAGCAGCTTATCCCTTGACACAGATACGCAGTATTTT
>TRBJ2-1|.|.|TRBV9
CASSVSPEGEQFF
TGTGCCAGCAGCGTATCCCCGGAGGGGGAGCAGTTCTTC
>TRBJ2-7|.|.|TRBV10-2
CASSDRVNEQYF
TGCGCCAGCAGTGACAGGGTAAACGAGCAGTACTTC
>TRBJ2-5|TRBD2|.|TRBV7-2
CASSSGRAGVETQYF
TGTGCCAGCAGCTCAGGACGAGCGGGAGTGGAGACCCAGTACTTC
>TRBJ1-1|.|.|TRBV7-9
CASSFSGEAFF
TGTGCCAGCAGCTTTTCGGGAGAAGCTTTCTTT
>TRBJ1-1|.|.|TRBV25-1
CASIMGVEAFF
TGTGCCAGCATAATGGGGGTCGAAGCTTTCTTT
>TRBJ2-5|.|few|TRBV4-2
CASSQGLAYQETQYF
TGTGCCAGCAGCCAAGGACTGGCGTACCAAGAGACCCAGTACTTC
>TRBJ1-4|TRBD1|.|TRBV5-1
CASSLSGGEEKLFF
TGCGCCAGCAGCTTGTCAGGGGGCGAGGAAAAACTGTTTTTT
>TRBJ2-4|TRBD1|few|TRBV5-1
CASSFIGGTENIQYF
TGCGCCAGCAGCTTCATAGGGGGCACCGAAAACATTCAGTACTTC